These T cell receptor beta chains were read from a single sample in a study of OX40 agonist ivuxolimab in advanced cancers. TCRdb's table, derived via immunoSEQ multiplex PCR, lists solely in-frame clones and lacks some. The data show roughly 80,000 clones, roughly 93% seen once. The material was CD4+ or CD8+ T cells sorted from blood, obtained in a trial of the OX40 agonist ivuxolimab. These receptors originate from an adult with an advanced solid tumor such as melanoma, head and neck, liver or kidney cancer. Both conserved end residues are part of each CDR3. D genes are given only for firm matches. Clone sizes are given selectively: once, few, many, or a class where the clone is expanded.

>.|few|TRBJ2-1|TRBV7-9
TGTGCCAGCAGCTTAGTTTTAACCAATGAGCAGTTCTTC
CASSLVLTNEQFF
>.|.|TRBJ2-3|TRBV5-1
TGCGCCAGCAGCTTTAGGTTGGGGGGTTCAGATACGCAGTATTTT
CASSFRLGGSDTQYF
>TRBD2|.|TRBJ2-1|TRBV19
TGTGCCAGTAGTATTCGTCCAGTACTCCTAGCGGGAGAAGGTGGTGAGCAGTTCTTC
CASSIRPVLLAGEGGEQFF
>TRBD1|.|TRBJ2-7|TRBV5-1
TGCGCCAGCAGACAGGGGGCTGGCGAGCAGTACTTC
CASRQGAGEQYF
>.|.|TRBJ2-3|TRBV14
TGTGCCAGCAGCCAAGATTATCTAGCAAGCACAGATACGCAGTATTTT
CASSQDYLASTDTQYF
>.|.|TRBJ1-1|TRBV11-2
TGTGCCAGCAGCTTTTGGACAGCTCAGAGATCGATGAACACTGAAGCTTTCTTT
CASSFWTAQRSMNTEAFF
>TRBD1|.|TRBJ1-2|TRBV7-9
TGTGCCAGCAGCTTAACCCGATTACAGGGGGCTGATGGCTACACCTTC
CASSLTRLQGADGYTF
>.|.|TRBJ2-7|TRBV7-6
TGTGCCAGCAGCTTAGCAGGGGGCGAGCAGTACTTC
CASSLAGGEQYF
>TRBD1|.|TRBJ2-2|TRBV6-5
TGTGCCAGCAGTTACTCGACAGGGGGGTCCGGGGAGCTGTTTTTT
CASSYSTGGSGELFF
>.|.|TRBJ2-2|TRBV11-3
TGTGCCAGCAGCCTCTACAAGAACACCGGGGAGCTGTTTTTT
CASSLYKNTGELFF